The clone carrying this T cell receptor (beta chain) was seen only a few times. Its antigen is as yet unknown. This sample was taken from a study of CD8+CD57+ T cells in acquired aplastic anemia. Study details: When averaged, DNA from sorted CD4+ and CD8+ cells came to 3.2 ug.

Germline lookup yields CDR1 LGHDT and CDR2 YNNKEL (reference sequence). The V and J ends lost 1 base and 0 bases respectively, with 10 bases between them. The CDR3 length is 16 residues. Study conclusions and caveats: Both patients and controls carried the same twenty-nine CD8+ CDR3 sequences.

Genomic DNA, serving as template, underwent TCR beta VDJ and CDR3 profiling. Via MiXCR, TCRdb re-called the reads, giving one row per CDR3 protein. The table includes 90,000 to 130,000 distinct CDR3 sequences, 40% to 60% detected once. The source of this sequence is a human donor in good health, serving as a control. The chain uses TRBV3-1 and TRBJ1-3; tentatively, D is TRBD1 (5 bases). What was sequenced was sorted CD4+, CD8+, or CD8+CD57+ T cells (not recorded which) from PBMCs. In DNA, the CDR3 is TGTGCCAGCAGCCAAGGACAGTTCTCCTCTGGAAACACCATATATTTT. Translated: CASSQGQFSSGNTIYF.